This T cell receptor beta chain was observed in a study of blood T cell repertoires in COVID-19. At the level of the study: There were acute and convalescent COVID-19 samples, and they came from the United States, Italy and Spain. Sample material is recorded as cDNA or gDNA derived from T cells, B-cell-depleted T cells, or PBMCs.

This clone was picked up a small number of times. In the authors' workflow: Counts of nucleated cells, estimated from reference gene primer amplification, were obtained. Sequencing used immunoSEQ multiplex PCR; TCRdb keeps in-frame clones, though not all of them. The DNA gave D and trimming, while V, J and clone size come from that table. The profile shows some 260,000 clones, 88% of them singletons. CDR1 and CDR2 from the germline V gene are SGHDT and YYEEEE. Deletions cut 6 bases from V and 4 bases from J, with 11 bases between. This CDR3 region has 13 residues. The clonotype originates from a human donor in a cohort sampled during active COVID-19. V usage is TRBV5-6 and J usage is TRBJ2-1; TRBD2 is a possible D gene (6 bases). What was sequenced was peripheral blood. CDR3 DNA: TGTGCCAGCACCCCGGGACTTTACAATGAGCAGTTCTTC. Encoded protein: CASTPGLYNEQFF. Combining the CDR3 with reference TRBV5-6 and TRBJ2-1 gives the whole variable domain DAGVTQSPTHLIKTRGQQVTLRCSPKSGHDTVSWYQQALGQGPQFIFQYYEEEERQRGNFPDRFSGHQFPNYSSELNVNALLLGDSALYLCASTPGLYNEQFFGPGTRLTVL.